This T cell receptor beta chain is from a study of T-cell reconstitution after alpha-beta-depleted transplantation in children listed by TCRdb under 2016. Regarding the study in general: The study quantitatively tracked T-cell immune reconstitution after TCRalphabeta/CD19-depleted allogeneic hematopoietic cell transplantation in children using TCR repertoire profiling.

The trim is 2 bases for V and 2 bases for J, with a gap of 3 bases between the germline ends. The CDR3 has 11 amino acids, counting the end cysteine and phenylalanine. Only the CDR3 DNA is retained, 33 bases long and in frame from the first base. CDR1 DFQATT and CDR2 SNEGSKA were looked up in the germline V gene (reference sequence). Libraries were constructed by PCR. Sequencer: Illumina HiSeq 2500. Molecular barcoding was employed in the preparation of TCR libraries, with unique molecular identifiers being used to normalize TCRbeta repertoire quantification. TCRdb trimmed public reads at Q25 via fastp, called clones via MiXCR and kept in-frame beta chains. Rows with a matching CDR3 protein are joined into one entry that keeps the most common DNA and genes. This sample lists about 640,000 distinct CDR3 sequences; about 15% were detected once. Of the sample, approximately 1.1% falls within the top ten clones.

In this sample, this clonotype turned up a few times. It has no known antigen specificity. Per-nucleotide qualities are absent, and no much larger clonotype sits a single base away. Sequencing was performed on PBMCs from the stem cell graft donor, taken from the stem cell graft. This receptor was obtained from a human donor who donated a stem cell graft to a child with acute myeloid leukemia. The chain links TRBV20-1 with TRBJ2-5; the D segment cannot be called with confidence. The DNA is as follows: TGCAGTGCTAGAAAACAAGAGACCCAGTACTTC. It codes for CSARKQETQYF.